The 19 T cell receptor beta chains given below trace back to one sample, sequenced in a study of cytomegalovirus exposure and HLA in healthy donors. Measured with immunoSEQ multiplex PCR; TCRdb has only the in-frame clones, and not every one. The sample holds about 140,000 clones, 85% to 90% seen once. The sequenced material came from PBMCs. The receptors come from a man aged 18 to 29 in good health and CMV-seronegative.

The chain joins TRBV5-1 to TRBJ2-7; 7 nucleotides agree with TRBD2. J was trimmed by 2 bases and V by 5 bases; bases with no gene match: 7. Germline CDR1 reads SGHRS; CDR2 reads YFSETQ. The length of the CDR3 is 14 residues. DNA for the CDR3: TGCGCCAGCAGAGTGGCTAGCGGTACCTACGAGCAGTACTTC. Protein sequence: CASRVASGTYEQYF. The full variable domain, rest sourced from reference TRBV5-1 and TRBJ2-7, is KAGVTQTPRYLIKTRGQQVTLSCSPISGHRSVSWYQQTPGQGLQFLFEYFSETQRNKGNFPGRFSGRQFSNSRSEMNVSTLELGDSALYLCASRVASGTYEQYFGPGTRLTVT.

The CDR3 loop is CASSLDTNYGYTF. As DNA, the CDR3 is TGCGCCAGCAGCTTGGACACTAACTATGGCTACACCTTC. V is TRBV5-1 and J is TRBJ1-2, with D unresolved. Germline assignment: CDR1 SGHRS and CDR2 YFSETQ. V dropped 0 bases and J dropped 0 bases, with 3 bases sitting between them. The CDR3 totals 13 residues.

J is TRBJ2-3 and V is TRBV5-1; TRBD1 agrees at 7 bases. Looked up from germline, CDR1 is SGHRS and CDR2 is YFSETQ. V was pared by 1 base and J by 7 bases, with 9 bases of the junction left unmatched. CDR3 length equals 15 residues. The CDR3 nucleotides are TGCGCCAGCAGCTTGAGACAGGGCGATACATATACGCAGTATTTT. Protein product: CASSLRQGDTYTQYF.

The rearrangement links TRBV15 to TRBJ2-5; 7 bases fit TRBD1. Losses at the gene ends were 8 bases for V and 5 bases for J; bases not matched to a gene: 17. Per germline, CDR1 LNHNV and CDR2 YYDKDF (reference sequence). CDR3 length: 16 amino acids. The CDR3 protein is CATVLTRQGVAETQYF. The CDR3 bases are TGTGCCACCGTCCTGACCCGACAGGGAGTCGCTGAGACCCAGTACTTC. The full variable domain, with the rest looked up from reference TRBV15 and TRBJ2-5, is DAMVIQNPRYQVTQFGKPVTLSCSQTLNHNVMYWYQQKSSQAPKLLFHYYDKDFNNEADTPDNFQSRRPNTSFCFLDIRSPGLGDTAMYLCATVLTRQGVAETQYFGPGTRLLVL.

This sequence joins TRBV11-1 and TRBJ2-3; TRBD1 matches at 8 bases. The CDR3 has 14 amino acids. Trimming at V came to 7 bases and at J to 6 bases, leaving 9 bases not matched to a gene. The germline gives CDR1 SGHAT, CDR2 FQDESV (reference sequence). The DNA for the CDR3 is TGTGCCAGCACGCAGGGGGCCGCCGTGGATACGCAGTATTTT. Amino acids: CASTQGAAVDTQYF.

The chain employs TRBV5-1 and TRBJ2-3; the D gene is possibly TRBD1 (6 bases). CDR3 size: 15 residues. From germline, CDR1 is SGHRS and CDR2 YFSETQ. The V end was cut by 1 base, the J end by 2 bases, with 11 bases between. The CDR3: CASSLQGPYTDTQYF. Written as DNA, the CDR3 is TGCGCCAGCAGCTTGCAGGGGCCGTACACAGATACGCAGTATTTT.

This rearrangement joins TRBV5-1 to TRBJ2-5, with D perhaps TRBD2 (6 bases). Trimming stripped 3 bases from V and 3 bases from J, with 18 bases between. The CDR3 spans 16 residues. Germline lookup yields CDR1 SGHRS and CDR2 YFSETQ. The CDR3 DNA sequence: TGCGCCAGCAGCTGGGGAGGAGGGTCTAGGGAAGAGACCCAGTACTTC. Translated: CASSWGGGSREETQYF.

In its sample, this clone was seen once. The chain combines TRBV5-6 with TRBJ2-7; weak D call: TRBD2 (6 bases). V was trimmed by 6 bases and J by 4 bases, leaving 17 bases between them. CDR3 length equals 14 residues. The germline V gene has CDR1 SGHDT and CDR2 YYEEEE. The DNA for the CDR3 is TGTGCCAGCACCAGTCCGGGGGAAGGATACGAGCAGTACTTC. As protein: CASTSPGEGYEQYF.

The V gene is TRBV18, the J gene TRBJ2-3; weak D call: TRBD2 (6 bases). This CDR3 is 14 amino acids long. Trimming pared 5 bases from V and 4 bases from J, leaving 13 bases between. Germline V gene sequence: CDR1 KGHSH, CDR2 LQKENI. CDR3 sequence reads: CASSLRGGADTQYF. Here the CDR3 DNA reads TGTGCCAGCTCATTACGCGGCGGGGCAGATACGCAGTATTTT.

This sequence joins TRBV27 and TRBJ2-1; 7 nucleotides align to TRBD1. J was trimmed by 9 bases and V by 11 bases; bases with no gene match: 7. Germline lookup yields CDR1 MNHEY and CDR2 SMNVEV (reference sequence). The length of the CDR3 is 11 residues. The CDR3 bases are TGTGCCGGAGGTAGGGGGCGTGAGCAGTTCTTC. Translated: CAGGRGREQFF.

The rearrangement joins TRBV11-2 to TRBJ2-6, with 7 nucleotides matching TRBD1. V was clipped by 5 bases and J by 4 bases; unmatched bases: 8. The CDR3 sequence is 16 residues long. CDR1 is SGHAT, CDR2 FQNNGV, per germline. This CDR3 reads CASSHRQGAGANVLTF. The CDR3 DNA sequence: TGTGCCAGCAGCCACAGACAGGGTGCCGGGGCCAACGTCCTGACTTTC.

This rearrangement joins TRBV20-1 to TRBJ1-1; no clear D gene. The CDR3 has 11 residues. The V end lost 6 bases, the J end lost 7 bases, and 12 bases lay between the germline ends. From germline, CDR1 is DFQATT and CDR2 SNEGSKA (reference sequence). The CDR3: CSATWAGEAFF. The DNA for the CDR3 is TGCAGTGCCACTTGGGCGGGTGAAGCTTTCTTT.

This chain connects TRBV28 to TRBJ1-1, with TRBD1 identical over 10 bases. The CDR3 sequence is 15 residues long. The germline V gene has CDR1 MDHEN and CDR2 SYDVKM. Unmatched junction bases numbered 8, after V lost 3 bases and J lost 7 bases. The DNA for the CDR3 is TGTGCCAGCAGTTTGTCGGGACAGGGGATTGATGAAGCTTTCTTT. It translates to CASSLSGQGIDEAFF.

The V call is TRBV2, the J call TRBJ2-2; D remains ambiguous. V lost 4 bases to trimming and J lost 5 bases, with 20 bases between them. The CDR3 is made up of 17 amino acids. Looked up from germline, CDR1 is SNHLY and CDR2 is FYNNEI. The CDR3 DNA sequence: TGTGCCAGCAGTGTGTTCTCTGTGGTCGGTTTAACCGGGGAGCTGTTTTTT. Protein sequence: CASSVFSVVGLTGELFF. The variable domain in full, with the rest retrieved from reference TRBV2 and TRBJ2-2, is EPEVTQTPSHQVTQMGQEVILRCVPISNHLYFYWYRQILGQKVEFLVSFYNNEISEKSEIFDDQFSVERPDGSNFTLKIRSTKLEDSAMYFCASSVFSVVGLTGELFFGEGSRLTVL.

This rearrangement joins TRBV9 to TRBJ1-2; a weak D match, TRBD1 (5 bases). The CDR3 covers 16 residues. V gave up 3 bases and J gave up 2 bases, with 17 bases separating them. Germline V gives CDR1 SGDLS, CDR2 YYNGEE. The CDR3, as DNA: TGTGCCAGCAGCGCCGGAACTCGGGGGACCAACTATGGCTACACCTTC. Its translation: CASSAGTRGTNYGYTF.

The chain has TRBV9 and TRBJ1-3; D remains unclear. CDR3 size: 15 residues. CDR1 is SGDLS, CDR2 YYNGEE, per germline. V was cut by 3 bases and J by 2 bases, with 12 bases left in between. In DNA, the CDR3 is TGTGCCAGCAGCGCAGTGCTGGGCACTGGAAACACCATATATTTT. Translation gives CASSAVLGTGNTIYF.

The rearrangement links TRBV9 to TRBJ2-5; D is unclear. The CDR3 is 13 residues long. With 0 bases removed from V and 3 bases from J, the gap between germline ends came to 6 bases. The germline V gene encodes CDR1 SGDLS and CDR2 YYNGEE. The CDR3 bases are TGTGCCAGCAGCGTAGACAGAAAAGAGACCCAGTACTTC. Amino acid sequence: CASSVDRKETQYF.

This clone was found once. V is TRBV27 and J is TRBJ2-7; 7 bases match TRBD2. The CDR3 extends over 14 amino acids. CDR1 is MNHEY, CDR2 SMNVEV, per germline (reference sequence). Trimming cost V 6 bases and J 6 bases; bases outside gene matches: 11. The CDR3 reads CASRGVAGDIEQYF. The CDR3 DNA reads as TGTGCCAGCAGAGGGGTTGCGGGAGATATCGAGCAGTACTTC.

The chain is built from TRBV9 and TRBJ1-4; D is possibly TRBD1 (6 bases). Germline V CDR1 and CDR2: SGDLS, YYNGEE. This CDR3 comprises 12 residues. The V end was cut by 4 bases, the J end by 7 bases, with 8 bases between. CDR3 DNA sequence: TGTGCCAGCAGCAGGGGGGGTGAAAAACTGTTTTTT. It encodes CASSRGGEKLFF.